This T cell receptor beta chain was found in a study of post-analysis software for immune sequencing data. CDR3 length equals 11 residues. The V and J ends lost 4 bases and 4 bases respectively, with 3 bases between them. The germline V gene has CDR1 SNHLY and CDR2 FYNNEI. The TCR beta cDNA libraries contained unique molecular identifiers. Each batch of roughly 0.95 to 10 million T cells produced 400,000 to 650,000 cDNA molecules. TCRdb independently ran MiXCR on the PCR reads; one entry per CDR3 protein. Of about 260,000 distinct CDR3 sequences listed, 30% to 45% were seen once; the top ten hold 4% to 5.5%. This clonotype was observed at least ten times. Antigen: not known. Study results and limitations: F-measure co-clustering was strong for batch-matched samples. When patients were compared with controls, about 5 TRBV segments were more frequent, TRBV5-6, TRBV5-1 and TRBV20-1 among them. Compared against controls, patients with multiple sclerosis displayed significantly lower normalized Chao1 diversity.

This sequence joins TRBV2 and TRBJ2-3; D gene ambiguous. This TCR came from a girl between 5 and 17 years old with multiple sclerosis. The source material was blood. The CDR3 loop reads CASSVPDTQYF. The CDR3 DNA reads TGTGCCAGCAGTGTACCAGATACGCAGTATTTT.